A single sample gave rise to the 19 T cell receptor beta chains below, sequenced in a study of blood T cell repertoires in COVID-19. The assay was immunoSEQ multiplex PCR, and TCRdb's table has in-frame clones only and misses some. The sample yields some 390,000 clones, just under 90% seen once. Specimen: PBMCs or T cells enriched from blood (not recorded which). The receptors derive from a woman younger than 45 who had recovered from COVID-19.

This clone appeared a single time. The V gene is TRBV5-1, the J gene TRBJ2-7, with 10 bases lining up with TRBD2. The CDR3 sequence is 15 residues long. Germline CDR1 is SGHRS and CDR2 is YFSETQ. J lost 2 bases, V lost 5 bases, and 7 bases had no gene match. For the CDR3, the DNA is TGCGCCAGCAGGACCTTAGCGGGAGGAACCTACGAGCAGTACTTC. It encodes CASRTLAGGTYEQYF. The full variable domain, completed using reference TRBV5-1 and TRBJ2-7, is KAGVTQTPRYLIKTRGQQVTLSCSPISGHRSVSWYQQTPGQGLQFLFEYFSETQRNKGNFPGRFSGRQFSNSRSEMNVSTLELGDSALYLCASRTLAGGTYEQYFGPGTRLTVT.

The chain couples TRBV11-3 to TRBJ2-1; 10 nucleotides align to TRBD2. The CDR3 spans 16 residues. V shed 0 bases and J 5 bases; nucleotides not matched to a gene: 4. Germline V lookup: CDR1 SGHNT, CDR2 YENEEA. This CDR3 is CASSLELAGGHNEQFF. CDR3 DNA sequence: TGTGCCAGCAGCTTAGAATTAGCGGGGGGCCACAATGAGCAGTTCTTC.

The V and J genes are TRBV6-5 and TRBJ2-2; D gene ambiguous. This CDR3 contains 13 residues. V was cut by 0 bases and J by 5 bases, with 4 bases left in between. Germline CDR1 and CDR2: MNHEY and SVGAGI. CDR3 loop: CASSYSVTGELFF. The CDR3 DNA sequence: TGTGCCAGCAGTTACTCCGTGACCGGGGAGCTGTTTTTT.

V gene TRBV28 combines with J gene TRBJ1-3; D remains ambiguous. Germline V gene sequence: CDR1 MDHEN, CDR2 SYDVKM. Trimming stripped 3 bases from V and 4 bases from J, with 10 bases between. The CDR3 length is 14 residues. The CDR3 DNA reads as TGTGCCAGCAGTTTTGTCACGAGGGGAAACACCATATATTTT. Translation: CASSFVTRGNTIYF.

The sample holds one count of this clone. The chain employs TRBV29-1 and TRBJ1-1, with D unresolved. Germline V gene lookup returns CDR1 SQVTM and CDR2 ANQGSEA. Trimming removed 7 bases at V and 7 bases at J, with 22 bases between. The CDR3 has 14 amino acids. In nucleotides, the CDR3 is TGCAGCGAAACCCGGGTCGGCCCTTTTCTTGAAGCTTTCTTT. Its translation: CSETRVGPFLEAFF.

A remark on this clone: Other DNA variants within this sample encode the same CDR3. The chain has TRBV5-1 and TRBJ1-6; no reliable D call. From germline, CDR1 is SGHRS and CDR2 YFSETQ. The V gene lost 4 bases and the J gene lost 8 bases, with 10 bases spanning the gap. This CDR3 is 13 amino acids long. CDR3 region: CASSPDSYSPLHF. The CDR3 bases are TGCGCCAGCAGCCCGGACTCTTATTCACCCCTCCACTTT.

The J gene is TRBJ2-2, the V gene TRBV30, with 9 bases that match TRBD1. The CDR3 loop spans 17 amino acids. The junction had 8 bases not matched to a gene; V was cut back by 1 base and J by 2 bases. Germline V gene data show CDR1 as GTSNPN and CDR2 as SVGIG (reference sequence). The CDR3 nucleotides read TGTGCCTGGAGTGATTACCCGGGACAGGGTAACACCGGGGAGCTGTTTTTT. Its protein product is CAWSDYPGQGNTGELFF.

The gene calls are TRBV19 and TRBJ1-2; 8 positions agree with TRBD1. V lost 6 bases and J lost 7; bases outside the gene matches: 10. Germline loops: CDR1 LNHDA, CDR2 SQIVND (reference sequence). The CDR3 runs 14 residues. CDR3 in amino acids: CASSPSRQGFGYTF. DNA for the CDR3: TGTGCCAGTAGCCCTTCCAGACAGGGGTTTGGCTACACCTTC. The full variable domain, rest sourced from reference TRBV19 and TRBJ1-2, is DGGITQSPKYLFRKEGQNVTLSCEQNLNHDAMYWYRQDPGQGLRLIYYSQIVNDFQKGDIAEGYSVSREKKESFPLTVTSAQKNPTAFYLCASSPSRQGFGYTFGSGTRLTVV.

The V call is TRBV2, the J call TRBJ2-1, with D possibly TRBD1 on 5 matching bases. The CDR3 has 16 amino acids. CDR1 SNHLY and CDR2 FYNNEI come from the germline V gene. Between the trimmed V and J ends, which lost 2 bases and 0 bases, there was a span of 11 bases. The CDR3 coding sequence is TGTGCCAGCAGTGAATGGGGCGGCAGCTCCTACAATGAGCAGTTCTTC. It is translated as CASSEWGGSSYNEQFF. Combining the CDR3 with reference TRBV2 and TRBJ2-1 gives the whole variable domain EPEVTQTPSHQVTQMGQEVILRCVPISNHLYFYWYRQILGQKVEFLVSFYNNEISEKSEIFDDQFSVERPDGSNFTLKIRSTKLEDSAMYFCASSEWGGSSYNEQFFGPGTRLTVL.

This chain uses TRBV7-2 with TRBJ2-7, with 8 bases lining up with TRBD2. The V and J ends lost 5 bases and 3 bases, in that order; junction bases with no gene match: 12. Germline V gene lookup returns CDR1 SGHTA and CDR2 FQGNSA. This CDR3 region has 16 residues. CDR3 DNA sequence: TGTGCCAGCAGCGGATACCCCGGACTAGCCGACTACGAGCAGTACTTC. Its protein product is CASSGYPGLADYEQYF.

The genes are TRBV5-4 and TRBJ1-2; D gene ambiguous. This CDR3 contains 13 residues. Looked up from germline, CDR1 is SGHNT and CDR2 is YYREEE (reference sequence). Trimming removed 0 bases from V and 5 bases from J, with 8 bases in between. The CDR3 loop is CASSLVGDYGYTF. CDR3 nucleotide sequence: TGTGCCAGCAGCTTGGTTGGAGATTATGGCTACACCTTC.

This clone was observed a handful of times. V and J are TRBV25-1 and TRBJ2-1, with D hard to call. V was clipped by 7 bases and J by 6 bases, with 16 bases between them. The CDR3 extends over 14 amino acids. Germline CDR1 and CDR2: MGHDK and SYGVNS. The CDR3 bases are TGTGCCAGCACCTCCCCCAAGAGATCCAATGAGCAGTTCTTC. Protein: CASTSPKRSNEQFF.

This sequence joins TRBV18 and TRBJ1-2, with a tentative D call TRBD1 (5 bases). Germline CDR1 reads KGHSH; CDR2 reads LQKENI. This CDR3 contains 14 residues. Trimming took off 6 bases at V and 3 bases at J, with 14 bases between the two ends. The CDR3 nucleotides read TGTGCCAGCTCCCAAAAGGAAGGGGACTATGGCTACACCTTC. Its translation is CASSQKEGDYGYTF.

The chain combines TRBV4-1 with TRBJ2-2; D is perhaps TRBD1 (6 bases). There are 15 residues in the CDR3. CDR1 is MGHRA and CDR2 is YSYEKL in the germline V gene. Trimming removed 3 bases from V and 1 base from J, with 9 bases in between. DNA of the CDR3: TGCGCCAGCAGCCATGGACAGCGGAACACCGGGGAGCTGTTTTTT. Amino acids: CASSHGQRNTGELFF.

The J gene is TRBJ2-1, the V gene TRBV10-2; D possibly corresponds to TRBD2 (5 bases). Germline V gene data show CDR1 as WSHSY and CDR2 as SAAADI. The CDR3 spans 14 residues. Trimming pared 0 bases from V and 4 bases from J, leaving 7 bases between. The CDR3 nucleotides read TGCGCCAGCAGTGAGTCACTAGGGTACAATGAGCAGTTCTTC. Protein: CASSESLGYNEQFF.

V and J are TRBV28 and TRBJ1-2, with 8 bases lining up with TRBD1. After removal of 3 bases from V and 4 bases from J, the junction contained 10 bases not matched to a gene. Germline lookup yields CDR1 MDHEN and CDR2 SYDVKM. CDR3 length equals 16 residues. In nucleotides, the CDR3 is TGTGCCAGCAGTTTTACAGGTGGACAGGGCGGCTATGGCTACACCTTC. Protein: CASSFTGGQGGYGYTF.

Only one count was recorded for this clone. The chain is built from TRBV5-1 and TRBJ1-4; 10 bases are a match to TRBD1. Germline trimming cut 3 bases from V and 15 bases from J; bases unmatched to any gene: 11. The CDR3 extends over 14 amino acids. Germline-derived CDR1 and CDR2 are SGHRS and YFSETQ. This CDR3 reads CASSSGTGARGMFF. The CDR3 DNA sequence: TGCGCCAGCAGCTCCGGGACAGGGGCGCGCGGGATGTTTTTT.

The J gene is TRBJ1-1, the V gene TRBV6-1; no firm D call. The ends were cut back, 3 bases at V and 0 bases at J, with 8 bases in the middle. CDR3 length: 14 residues. Germline CDR1 and CDR2: MNHNS and SASEGT. In DNA, the CDR3 is TGTGCCAGCAGTGATCTAGGTCTGAACACTGAAGCTTTCTTT. It specifies CASSDLGLNTEAFF.

The J gene is TRBJ1-4, the V gene TRBV5-1; TRBD1 agrees at 9 bases. The J segment lost 8 bases and the V segment lost 7 bases, leaving 9 bases of the junction unmatched. The CDR3 has 14 amino acids. Germline V gene lookup returns CDR1 SGHRS and CDR2 YFSETQ. CDR3: CASAAGTGYEKLFF. DNA for the CDR3: TGCGCCAGCGCTGCCGGGACAGGGTACGAAAAACTGTTTTTT.